This T cell receptor beta chain was documented in a study of T cell repertoires in cytomegalovirus infection. V was cut by 4 bases and J by 12 bases, with 16 bases left in between. The CDR3 loop spans 13 amino acids. The germline CDR1 and CDR2 sequences are SGHVS and FNYEAQ. This clonotype was counted only a few times. The antigen remains unidentified. From the reads, TCRdb called clonotypes with MiXCR, one entry per CDR3 protein. The sample lists 600,000 to 700,000 distinct CDR3 sequences, roughly a third seen once, with over 15% in the top ten. The sequence was obtained from a human donor in good health (CMV status not recorded). Some clones in this sample may be carry-over from other donors' samples. V gene TRBV7-6 combines with J gene TRBJ1-3; the D is unclear. Sequencing was performed on cultured PBMCs, taken from culture after CMV antigen stimulation. The CDR3 nucleotides are TGTGCCAGCAGCTCCAGTCCAGGAAACGGCATATATTTT. It translates to CASSSSPGNGIYF.